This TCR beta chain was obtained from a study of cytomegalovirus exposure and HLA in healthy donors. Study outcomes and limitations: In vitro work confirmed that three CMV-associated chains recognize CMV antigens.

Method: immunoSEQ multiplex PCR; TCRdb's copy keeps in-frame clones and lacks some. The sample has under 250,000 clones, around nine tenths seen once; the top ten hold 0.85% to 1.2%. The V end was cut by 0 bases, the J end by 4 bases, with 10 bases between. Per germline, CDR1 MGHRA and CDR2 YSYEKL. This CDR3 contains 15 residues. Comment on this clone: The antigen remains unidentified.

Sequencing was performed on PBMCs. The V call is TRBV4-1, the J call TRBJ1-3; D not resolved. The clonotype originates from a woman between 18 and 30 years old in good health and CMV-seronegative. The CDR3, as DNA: TGCGCCAGCAGCCAAGATCCTAACAGCGGAAACACCATATATTTT. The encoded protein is CASSQDPNSGNTIYF.